What follows are 12 T cell receptor beta chains derived from one specimen sequenced in a study of PD-1 blockade in classical Hodgkin lymphoma. Every patient was affected by relapse after autologous stem cell transplantation, while exposure to brentuximab vedotin was not uniform. Method: immunoSEQ multiplex PCR; TCRdb's copy keeps in-frame clones and lacks some. The top ten clones hold approximately 11% of a sample with 30,000 to 50,000 clones, around 80% of them seen once. The specimen comprised peripheral blood mononuclear cells (PBMCs), sampled at baseline. Every receptor here comes from a human donor with classical Hodgkin lymphoma.

Only one count was recorded for this clone. The chain couples TRBV18 to TRBJ2-5; D not certain. V was cut by 2 bases and J by 5 bases, with 3 bases left in between. The length of the CDR3 is 11 residues. Looked up from germline, CDR1 is KGHSH and CDR2 is LQKENI. This CDR3 reads CASSPDETQYF. The CDR3 nucleotides are TGTGCCAGCTCACCAGACGAGACCCAGTACTTC. Filled out from reference TRBV18 and TRBJ2-5, the complete variable domain reads NAGVMQNPRHLVRRRGQEARLRCSPMKGHSHVYWYRQLPEEGLKFMVYLQKENIIDESGMPKERFSAEFPKEGPSILRIQQVVRGDSAAYFCASSPDETQYFGPGTRLLVL.

The chain combines TRBV10-3 with TRBJ1-2, with 8 positions matching TRBD1. The J segment lost 6 bases and the V segment lost 0 bases, leaving 12 bases of the junction unmatched. This CDR3 is 17 amino acids long. In germline, CDR1 is ENHRY, CDR2 SYGVKD. The CDR3 is CAISESSPGGRRNGYTF. For the CDR3, the DNA is TGTGCCATCAGTGAGTCGAGTCCAGGGGGCAGAAGAAATGGCTACACCTTC.

This clone appeared once. The V and J genes are TRBV5-1 and TRBJ2-7; 10 bases fit TRBD1. The CDR3 runs 14 residues. Germline assignment: CDR1 SGHRS and CDR2 YFSETQ. The trim removed 5 bases at V and 5 bases at J, leaving 7 bases unmatched. CDR3 in amino acids: CASRQPGQGNEQYF. DNA for the CDR3: TGCGCCAGCAGACAGCCGGGACAGGGGAACGAGCAGTACTTC.

This clone was seen more than once but under ten times. This chain joins TRBV5-1 and TRBJ2-7; tentatively, D is TRBD1 (5 bases). V lost 2 bases and J 6 bases, leaving 15 bases between the germline ends. The CDR3 is made up of 14 amino acids. Germline loops: CDR1 SGHRS, CDR2 YFSETQ. DNA for the CDR3: TGCGCCAGCAGCTTAAGAGTAGGGGTTGGCGAGCAGTACTTC. This gives the protein CASSLRVGVGEQYF.

J is TRBJ2-1 and V is TRBV28; D is perhaps TRBD2 (6 bases). The CDR3 runs 15 residues. V dropped 8 bases and J dropped 8 bases, with 22 bases sitting between them. Germline CDR1 MDHEN, CDR2 SYDVKM. CDR3 protein: CASLDAGLSVYEQFF. For the CDR3, the DNA is TGTGCCAGCTTGGATGCGGGGCTGAGCGTCTATGAGCAGTTCTTC.

This clone was seen a single time. This sequence joins TRBV21-1 and TRBJ1-4; the D call in the table, TRBD1, was not verified against the DNA. TRBV21-1 is designated a pseudogene. This CDR3 is 15 amino acids long. Here the CDR3 reads CASSGKQGEGEKLFF. In DNA, the CDR3 is TGTGCCAGCAGCGGAAAACAGGGGGAGGGTGAAAAACTGTTTTTT.

This clone appeared a few times. This chain joins TRBV7-2 and TRBJ1-2; 8 nucleotides align to TRBD1. The trim removed 3 bases at V and 3 bases at J, leaving 3 bases unmatched. Germline CDR1 and CDR2: SGHTA and FQGNSA. The CDR3 covers 14 residues. In DNA form, the CDR3 reads TGTGCCAGCAGCTTGACAGGGGTGGACTATGGCTACACCTTC. Translated: CASSLTGVDYGYTF.

The V gene is TRBV6-4, the J gene TRBJ2-3, with TRBD2 identical over 8 bases. CDR3 size: 16 residues. Per the germline V gene, CDR1 is MRHNA and CDR2 is SNTAGT. V dropped 2 bases and J dropped 0; count of bases not matched to a gene: 4. As DNA, the CDR3 is TGTGCCAGCAGTGACCGAGGACTAGCTAGCACAGATACGCAGTATTTT. Protein product: CASSDRGLASTDTQYF.

The V and J genes are TRBV7-2 and TRBJ1-2; 8 nucleotides align to TRBD1. This CDR3 region has 14 residues. V was clipped by 4 bases and J by 4 bases; unmatched bases: 5. Per germline, CDR1 SGHTA and CDR2 FQGNSA. CDR3 sequence (DNA): TGTGCCAGCAGCTCATCGACAGGGGCCTATGGCTACACCTTC. It codes for CASSSSTGAYGYTF.

On this clone itself: Other nucleotide sequences in the sample specify the same CDR3. This chain connects TRBV5-1 to TRBJ1-1; 7 nucleotides align to TRBD1. Germline V CDR1 and CDR2: SGHRS, YFSETQ. CDR3 length equals 14 residues. V lost 0 bases to trimming and J lost 1 base; unmatched junction nucleotides: 0. The CDR3 spells CASSLDRGNTEAFF. The CDR3 region has the DNA TGCGCCAGCAGCTTGGACAGGGGGAACACTGAAGCTTTCTTT.

This chain uses TRBV10-1 with TRBJ1-3; D remains ambiguous. CDR3 length: 15 amino acids. Trimming cost V 4 bases and J 4 bases, with 14 bases left between them. Germline V gene sequence: CDR1 WNHNN, CDR2 SYGVQD (reference sequence). The DNA for the CDR3 is TGCGCCAGCAGTGGACGATACCGTGGAGGAAACACCATATATTTT. Translation gives CASSGRYRGGNTIYF.

J is TRBJ1-1 and V is TRBV6-5; a possible D gene is TRBD1 (6 bases). Germline CDR1 is MNHEY and CDR2 is SVGAGI. The CDR3 sequence is 13 residues long. V was clipped by 8 bases and J by 1 base, with 11 bases between them. The CDR3 DNA follows: TGTGCCAGCTCGCTACAGGGGAACACTGAAGCTTTCTTT. It encodes CASSLQGNTEAFF.